This T cell receptor (beta chain) is drawn from a study of regulatory T cells in long-lasting Graves disease. At the level of the study: Less than 3 months of antithyroid drugs had been taken by newly diagnosed Graves' patients. Study-level points and caveats: TRBV28 was favored in persistent disease, as were TRBJ1-2 and TRBJ2-5.

Specified time point: newly diagnosed GD, antithyroid drugs for less than 3 months. Isolated PBMC RNA provided the starting material for the TCR library. Graves' disease diagnoses used American Thyroid Association guidelines. Staff took roughly 9.1 milliliters of peripheral blood and put it into EDTA tubes. Building of the TCR beta libraries involved iRepertoire HTBI primers and Arm-PCR of CDR3 regions. TCRdb reprocessed the multiplex PCR reads with MiXCR, giving one entry per CDR3 protein. In the table there are some 250,000 distinct CDR3 sequences, around 20% of which are singletons. This CDR3 spans 19 amino acids. The V end lost 6 bases, the J end lost 0 bases, and 27 bases lay between the germline ends. Germline V lookup: CDR1 DFQATT, CDR2 SNEGSKA (reference sequence). This clonotype was seen only a few times. As yet, its antigen is unknown.

This clonotype originated in a female donor with Graves disease. Source: peripheral blood mononuclear cells (PBMCs), taken at new diagnosis, from a patient treated with antithyroid drugs. The J gene is TRBJ2-1, the V gene TRBV20-1; D is tentatively TRBD1 or TRBD2 (6 bases each). CDR3: CSARGFRSGGAGSYNEQFF. The CDR3 DNA follows: TGCAGTGCCAGGGGTTTCAGGAGCGGCGGGGCGGGCTCCTACAATGAGCAGTTCTTC.